The rows below give T cell receptor beta chains drawn from one sample of a study of blood T cells in healthy people across ages. TCRdb analysed the 5' RACE reads with MiXCR anew, one entry per CDR3 protein. The table has over 600,000 distinct CDR3 sequences, roughly 20% seen once. Sequencing used blood. These receptors all stem from a man in his 70s in good health. Each CDR3 is given with its conserved first and last residue. A D gene is named only where the DNA matches it firmly. Some rows mark clone size as missing; the rest say once, few, many or name a class of expanded clone.

size,D,J,V,CDR3,DNA
.,TRBD1,TRBJ1-5,TRBV7-2,CASSRGQGGQPQHF,TGTGCCAGCAGCCGGGGACAGGGAGGTCAGCCCCAGCATTTT
.,TRBD1,TRBJ2-1,TRBV2,CASRVTGTGNNNEQFF,TGTGCCAGCAGAGTAACCGGGACAGGGAATAACAATGAGCAGTTCTTC
.,.,TRBJ1-1,TRBV6-6,CASTEEGSTEAFF,TGTGCCAGCACCGAAGAGGGATCCACTGAAGCTTTCTTT
once,.,TRBJ2-1,TRBV24-1,CATSDPYLRHEQFF,TGTGCCACCAGTGATCCTTACCTAAGGCATGAGCAGTTCTTC
.,.,TRBJ2-2,TRBV5-1,CASSAVPTGELFF,TGCGCCAGCAGCGCTGTCCCCACCGGGGAGCTGTTTTTT
.,.,TRBJ2-7,TRBV6-5,CASSTGHPTAYEQYF,TGTGCCAGCAGTACCGGACACCCGACCGCCTACGAGCAGTACTTC
.,.,TRBJ2-5,TRBV27,CASSRVYRDQETQYF,TGTGCCAGCAGTCGAGTCTACAGGGACCAAGAGACCCAGTACTTC
few,TRBD2,TRBJ2-7,TRBV9,CASSVGLAREQYF,TGTGCCAGCAGCGTCGGACTAGCGCGCGAGCAGTACTTC
few,.,TRBJ1-1,TRBV6-1,CASYRIPEAFF,TGTGCCAGCTACAGGATCCCTGAAGCTTTCTTT
many,.,TRBJ2-6,TRBV29-1,CSVVWANVLTF,TGCAGCGTTGTGTGGGCCAACGTCCTGACTTTC
few,TRBD1,TRBJ2-7,TRBV7-9,CASSYDRGGHEQYF,TGTGCCAGCAGCTACGACAGGGGTGGACACGAGCAGTACTTC
.,TRBD2,TRBJ2-5,TRBV5-1,CASSLDSSGSQTQYF,TGCGCCAGCAGCTTGGATTCTAGCGGGAGTCAGACCCAGTACTTC
.,TRBD2,TRBJ2-3,TRBV6-5,CASSYKALAGMGDTQYF,TGTGCCAGCAGTTACAAGGCCTTAGCGGGAATGGGAGATACGCAGTATTTT
.,.,TRBJ1-4,TRBV7-9,CASSGWASGEKLFF,TGTGCCAGCAGCGGATGGGCTTCCGGTGAAAAACTGTTTTTT
.,.,TRBJ2-5,TRBV7-9,CASSRSPPETQYF,TGTGCCAGCAGCAGAAGCCCCCCGGAGACCCAGTACTTC
.,TRBD2,TRBJ2-7,TRBV6-1,CASSRGGTSGGYEQYF,TGTGCCAGCAGTCGGGGCGGGACTAGCGGAGGATACGAGCAGTACTTC
few,.,TRBJ2-3,TRBV6-5,CASSYSAKQYF,TGTGCCAGCAGTTATTCGGCCAAGCAGTATTTT
.,TRBD1,TRBJ2-3,TRBV12-3/TRBV12-4,CASSPGDRETQYF,TGTGCCAGCAGTCCGGGGGACAGGGAAACGCAGTATTTT
.,.,TRBJ1-1,TRBV20-1,CSAPGGVSEAFF,TGCAGTGCTCCCGGAGGGGTAAGTGAAGCTTTCTTT
few,TRBD1,TRBJ2-1,TRBV25-1,CARSGAPGQGPNEQFF,TGTGCCCGCAGTGGGGCTCCGGGACAGGGTCCCAATGAGCAGTTCTTC
.,.,TRBJ2-3,TRBV5-1,CASSFTHSATSTDTQYF,TGCGCCAGCAGCTTCACCCATAGCGCAACTAGCACAGATACGCAGTATTTT
many,TRBD2,TRBJ2-1,TRBV11-2,CASSLGIGGLAAWSSYNEQFF,TGTGCCAGCAGCTTAGGTATTGGGGGACTAGCGGCTTGGAGCTCCTACAATGAGCAGTTCTTC
few,TRBD2,TRBJ2-3,TRBV10-3,CAISENDLAGVSDTQYF,TGTGCCATCAGTGAGAATGACCTAGCGGGAGTCTCAGATACGCAGTATTTT
few,TRBD1,TRBJ2-7,TRBV27,CASSPDRVSEQYF,TGTGCCAGCAGTCCCGACAGGGTCTCCGAGCAGTACTTC
many,TRBD2,TRBJ2-5,TRBV20-1,CSARNPPASGSFAQETQYF,TGCAGTGCTAGAAATCCCCCGGCTAGCGGAAGTTTCGCCCAAGAGACCCAGTACTTC
.,TRBD2,TRBJ2-3,TRBV7-8,CASGGGLAGETDTQYF,TGTGCCAGCGGCGGGGGACTAGCGGGAGAAACAGATACGCAGTATTTT
.,.,TRBJ1-5,TRBV28,CASSLIRGGQPQHF,TGTGCCAGCAGTTTAATAAGGGGAGGTCAGCCCCAGCATTTT
many,TRBD2,TRBJ2-1,TRBV15,CATSRPIAGGHNEQFF,TGTGCCACCAGCAGACCCATAGCGGGAGGCCACAATGAGCAGTTCTTC
.,TRBD2,TRBJ2-5,TRBV11-1,CASSESGLAGIPLYQETQYF,TGTGCCAGCTCCGAAAGCGGGCTAGCGGGAATACCATTGTACCAAGAGACCCAGTACTTC
few,.,TRBJ2-1,TRBV19,CASSTDSYLNEQFF,TGTGCCAGTAGTACCGACTCCTACCTCAATGAGCAGTTCTTC
few,TRBD2,TRBJ2-1,TRBV4-1,CASSQASGSSYNEQFF,TGCGCCAGCAGCCAAGCTAGCGGGAGCAGTTACAATGAGCAGTTCTTC
few,.,TRBJ2-1,TRBV2,CASSPGPYNVQFF,TGTGCCAGCTCACCGGGGCCTTATAATGTGCAGTTCTTC
.,TRBD2,TRBJ2-1,TRBV7-3,CASSMIAGGLNEQFF,TGTGCCAGCAGCATGATAGCGGGAGGGCTGAATGAGCAGTTCTTC
few,TRBD1,TRBJ1-4,TRBV6-5,CTSSPGGESEKLFF,TGTACCAGCAGCCCAGGGGGCGAGAGTGAAAAACTGTTTTTT
few,.,TRBJ2-1,TRBV20-1,CSARIKTGNANEQFF,TGCAGTGCTAGAATTAAGACAGGAAATGCCAATGAGCAGTTCTTC
.,.,TRBJ2-7,TRBV20-1,CSAGIEQQQYF,TGCAGTGCTGGCATAGAGCAGCAGCAGTACTTC
once,.,TRBJ2-7,TRBV28,CASSSTDRTKQYF,TGTGCCAGCAGTTCGACAGACCGTACGAAGCAGTACTTC
.,TRBD2,TRBJ2-3,TRBV3-1,CASSLGAGLSTDTQYF,TGTGCCAGCAGCTTGGGAGCGGGACTCAGCACAGATACGCAGTATTTT
.,TRBD2,TRBJ2-1,TRBV2,CASSETSGIHNEQFF,TGTGCCAGCAGCGAGACTAGCGGGATCCACAATGAGCAGTTCTTC
few,.,TRBJ2-5,TRBV28,CASSLNPKGRETQYF,TGTGCCAGCAGTTTAAACCCGAAGGGACGGGAGACCCAGTACTTC
few,.,TRBJ1-1,TRBV20-1,CSARPLSDTEAFF,TGCAGTGCTAGGCCCCTCTCAGACACTGAAGCTTTCTTT
.,.,TRBJ1-2,TRBV6-1,CASSLNLEIPRRGYTF,TGTGCCAGCAGCTTGAACCTTGAAATCCCAAGGAGGGGCTACACCTTC
.,.,TRBJ2-3,TRBV28,CASSEGQRARGTQYF,TGTGCCAGCAGCGAGGGACAGCGGGCCAGGGGTACGCAGTATTTT
few,.,TRBJ1-2,TRBV28,CASSLEVYYGYTF,TGTGCCAGCAGTTTAGAGGTTTACTATGGCTACACCTTC
few,.,TRBJ2-2,TRBV18,CASSRSNTGELFF,TGTGCCAGCTCACGGTCCAACACCGGGGAGCTGTTTTTT
.,.,TRBJ2-7,TRBV5-1,CASSAGQRDPELEQYF,TGCGCCAGCAGCGCCGGACAGCGAGACCCCGAATTAGAGCAGTACTTC
few,TRBD2,TRBJ2-1,TRBV20-1,CSARDVLIAGGYNEQFF,TGCAGTGCTAGAGATGTATTGATAGCGGGAGGGTACAATGAGCAGTTCTTC